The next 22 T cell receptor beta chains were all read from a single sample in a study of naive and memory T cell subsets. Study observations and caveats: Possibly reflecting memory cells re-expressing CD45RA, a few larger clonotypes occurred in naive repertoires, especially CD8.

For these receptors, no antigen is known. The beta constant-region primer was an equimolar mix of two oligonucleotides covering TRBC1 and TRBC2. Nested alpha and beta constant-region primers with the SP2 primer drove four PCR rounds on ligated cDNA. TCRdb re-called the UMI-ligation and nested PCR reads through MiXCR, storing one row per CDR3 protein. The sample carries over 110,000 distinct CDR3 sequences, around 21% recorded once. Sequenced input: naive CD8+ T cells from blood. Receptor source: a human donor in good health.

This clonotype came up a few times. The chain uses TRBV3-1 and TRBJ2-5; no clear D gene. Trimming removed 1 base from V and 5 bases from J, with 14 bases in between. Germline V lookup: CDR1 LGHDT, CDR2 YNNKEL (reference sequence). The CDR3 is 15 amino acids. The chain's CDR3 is CASSQVSLDGETQYF. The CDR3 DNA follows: TGTGCCAGCAGCCAAGTGAGTCTGGACGGCGAGACCCAGTACTTC.

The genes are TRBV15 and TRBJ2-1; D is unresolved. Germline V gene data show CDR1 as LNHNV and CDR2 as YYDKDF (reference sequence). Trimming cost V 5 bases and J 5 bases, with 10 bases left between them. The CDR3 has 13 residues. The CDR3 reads CATSPPGDNEQFF. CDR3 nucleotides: TGTGCCACCAGCCCCCCTGGAGACAATGAGCAGTTCTTC.

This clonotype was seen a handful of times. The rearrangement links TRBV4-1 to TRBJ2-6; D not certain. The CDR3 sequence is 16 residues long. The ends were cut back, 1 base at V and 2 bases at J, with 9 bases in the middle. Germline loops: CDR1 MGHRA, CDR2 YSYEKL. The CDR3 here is CASSQVPLPGANVLTF. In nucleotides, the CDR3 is TGCGCCAGCAGCCAAGTTCCATTGCCTGGGGCCAACGTCCTGACTTTC.

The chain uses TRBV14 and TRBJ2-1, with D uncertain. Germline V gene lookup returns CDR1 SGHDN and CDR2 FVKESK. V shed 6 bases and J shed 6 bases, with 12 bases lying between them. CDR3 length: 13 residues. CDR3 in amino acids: CASRPGAANEQFF. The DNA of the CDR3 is TGTGCCAGCAGACCCGGAGCCGCCAATGAGCAGTTCTTC.

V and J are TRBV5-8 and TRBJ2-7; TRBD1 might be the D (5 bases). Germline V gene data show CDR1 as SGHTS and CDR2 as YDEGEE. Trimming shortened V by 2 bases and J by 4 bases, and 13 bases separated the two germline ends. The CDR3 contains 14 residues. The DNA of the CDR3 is TGTGCCAGCAGCTTAGGGGATTCTGGTTACGAGCAGTACTTC. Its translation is CASSLGDSGYEQYF. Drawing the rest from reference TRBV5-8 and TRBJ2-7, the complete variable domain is EAGVTQSPTHLIKTRGQQATLRCSPISGHTSVYWYQQALGLGLQFLLWYDEGEERNRGNFPPRFSGRQFPNYSSELNVNALELEDSALYLCASSLGDSGYEQYFGPGTRLTVT.

The CDR3 DNA sequence: TGCAGTGCTAGACCTTTGGATGAGCAGTTCTTC. The encoded protein is CSARPLDEQFF. The chain links TRBV20-1 to TRBJ2-1; D not certain. Germline V gene data show CDR1 as DFQATT and CDR2 as SNEGSKA (reference sequence). This CDR3 region has 11 residues. Trimming removed 2 bases from V and 8 bases from J, with 7 bases in between.

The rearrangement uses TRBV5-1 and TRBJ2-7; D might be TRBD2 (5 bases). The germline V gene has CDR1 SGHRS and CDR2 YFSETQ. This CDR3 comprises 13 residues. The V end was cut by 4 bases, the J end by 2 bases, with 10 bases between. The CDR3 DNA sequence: TGCGCCAGCAGCGCACGGGATCCCTACGAGCAGTACTTC. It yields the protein CASSARDPYEQYF.

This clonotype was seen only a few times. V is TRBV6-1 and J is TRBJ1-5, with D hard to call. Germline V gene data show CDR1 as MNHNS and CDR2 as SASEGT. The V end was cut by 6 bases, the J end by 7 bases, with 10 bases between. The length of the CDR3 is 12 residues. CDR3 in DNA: TGTGCCAGCAGCGAACATGTCCAGCCCCAGCATTTT. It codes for CASSEHVQPQHF.

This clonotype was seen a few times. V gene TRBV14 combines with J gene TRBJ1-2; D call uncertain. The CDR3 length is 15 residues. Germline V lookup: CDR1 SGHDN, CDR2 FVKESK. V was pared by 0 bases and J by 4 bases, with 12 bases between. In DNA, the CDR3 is TGTGCCAGCAGCCAAGATTTAAGGGATCCCTATGGCTACACCTTC. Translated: CASSQDLRDPYGYTF.

This CDR3 reads CASSLIGPYEQYF. CDR3 in DNA: TGTGCCAGCAGTTTAATTGGTCCATACGAGCAGTACTTC. This chain uses TRBV12-3 or TRBV12-4 with TRBJ2-7; D not certain. Trimming stripped 2 bases from V and 4 bases from J, with 9 bases between. The CDR3 sequence is 13 residues long.

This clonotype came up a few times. In nucleotides, the CDR3 is TGCAGTGCTAGCCCTGACCCTTCACCCCTCCACTTT. Translating gives CSASPDPSPLHF. The rearrangement links TRBV20-1 to TRBJ1-6; the D is unclear. Trimming left V 3 bases short and J 9 bases short, with 9 bases between. From germline, CDR1 is DFQATT and CDR2 SNEGSKA (reference sequence). The CDR3 sequence is 12 residues long.

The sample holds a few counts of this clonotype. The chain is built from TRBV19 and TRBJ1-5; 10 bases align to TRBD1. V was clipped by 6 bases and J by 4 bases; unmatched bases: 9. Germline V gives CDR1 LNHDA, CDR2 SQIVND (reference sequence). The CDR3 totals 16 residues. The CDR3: CASSQIWTGGNQPQHF. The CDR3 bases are TGTGCCAGTAGCCAGATCTGGACAGGGGGAAATCAGCCCCAGCATTTT.

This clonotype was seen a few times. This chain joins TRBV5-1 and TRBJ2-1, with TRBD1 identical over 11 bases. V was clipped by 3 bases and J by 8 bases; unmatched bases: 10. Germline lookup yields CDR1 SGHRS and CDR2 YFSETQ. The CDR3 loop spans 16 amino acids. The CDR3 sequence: CASSSEGQGVGDEQFF. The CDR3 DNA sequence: TGCGCCAGCAGCTCAGAGGGACAGGGGGTTGGTGATGAGCAGTTCTTC. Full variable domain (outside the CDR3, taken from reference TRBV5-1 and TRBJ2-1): KAGVTQTPRYLIKTRGQQVTLSCSPISGHRSVSWYQQTPGQGLQFLFEYFSETQRNKGNFPGRFSGRQFSNSRSEMNVSTLELGDSALYLCASSSEGQGVGDEQFFGPGTRLTVL.

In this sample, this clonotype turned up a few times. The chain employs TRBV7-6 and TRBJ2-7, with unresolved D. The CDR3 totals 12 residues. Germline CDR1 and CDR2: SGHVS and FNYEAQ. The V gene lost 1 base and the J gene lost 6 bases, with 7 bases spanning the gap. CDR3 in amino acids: CASSLGGAEQYF. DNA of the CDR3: TGTGCCAGCAGCTTAGGCGGTGCCGAGCAGTACTTC. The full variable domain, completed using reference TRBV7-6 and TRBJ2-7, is GAGVSQSPRYKVTKRGQDVALRCDPISGHVSLYWYRQALGQGPEFLTYFNYEAQQDKSGLPNDRFSAERPEGSISTLTIQRTEQRDSAMYRCASSLGGAEQYFGPGTRLTVT.

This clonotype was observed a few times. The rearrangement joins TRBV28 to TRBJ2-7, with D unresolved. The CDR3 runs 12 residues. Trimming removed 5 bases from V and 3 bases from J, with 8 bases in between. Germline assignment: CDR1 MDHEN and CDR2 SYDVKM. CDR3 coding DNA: TGTGCCAGCAGTATGAGGAGCTACGAGCAGTACTTC. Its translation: CASSMRSYEQYF.

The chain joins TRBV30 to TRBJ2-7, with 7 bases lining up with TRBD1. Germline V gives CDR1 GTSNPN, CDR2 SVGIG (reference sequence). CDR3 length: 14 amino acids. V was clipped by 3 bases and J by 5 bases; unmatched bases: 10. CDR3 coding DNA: TGTGCCTGGAGCGAGGGGGCAGGGGAGCACGAGCAGTACTTC. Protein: CAWSEGAGEHEQYF.

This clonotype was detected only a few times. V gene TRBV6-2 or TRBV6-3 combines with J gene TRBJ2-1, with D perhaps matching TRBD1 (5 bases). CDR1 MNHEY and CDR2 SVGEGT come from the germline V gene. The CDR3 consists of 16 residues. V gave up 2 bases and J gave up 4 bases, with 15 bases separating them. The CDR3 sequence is CASSYGSVRVYNEQFF. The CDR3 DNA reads TGTGCCAGCAGTTACGGGTCGGTCAGGGTTTACAATGAGCAGTTCTTC.

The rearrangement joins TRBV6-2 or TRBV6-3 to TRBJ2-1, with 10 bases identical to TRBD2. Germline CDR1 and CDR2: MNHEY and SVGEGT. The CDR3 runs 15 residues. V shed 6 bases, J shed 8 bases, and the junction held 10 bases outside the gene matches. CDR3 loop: CASRAVPSGSYEQFF. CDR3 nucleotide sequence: TGTGCCAGCAGGGCGGTGCCTAGCGGGAGTTATGAGCAGTTCTTC.

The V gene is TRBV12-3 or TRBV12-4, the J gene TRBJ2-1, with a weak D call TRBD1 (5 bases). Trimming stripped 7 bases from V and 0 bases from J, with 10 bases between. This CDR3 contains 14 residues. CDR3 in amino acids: CASKGRSSYNEQFF. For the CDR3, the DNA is TGTGCCAGCAAGGGGCGGAGCTCCTACAATGAGCAGTTCTTC.

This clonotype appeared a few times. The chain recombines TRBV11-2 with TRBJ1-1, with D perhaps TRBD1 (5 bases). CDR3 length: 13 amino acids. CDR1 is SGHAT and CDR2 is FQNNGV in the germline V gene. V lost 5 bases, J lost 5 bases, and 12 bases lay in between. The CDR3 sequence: CASSPRTYTEAFF. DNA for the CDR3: TGTGCCAGCAGCCCCCGGACATATACTGAAGCTTTCTTT.

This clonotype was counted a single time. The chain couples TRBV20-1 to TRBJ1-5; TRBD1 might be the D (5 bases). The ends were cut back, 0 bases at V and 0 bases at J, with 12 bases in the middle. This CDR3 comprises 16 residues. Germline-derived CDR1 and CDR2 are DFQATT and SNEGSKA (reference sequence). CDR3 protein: CSARDGGPTSNQPQHF. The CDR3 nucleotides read TGCAGTGCTAGAGATGGGGGACCGACTAGCAATCAGCCCCAGCATTTT.

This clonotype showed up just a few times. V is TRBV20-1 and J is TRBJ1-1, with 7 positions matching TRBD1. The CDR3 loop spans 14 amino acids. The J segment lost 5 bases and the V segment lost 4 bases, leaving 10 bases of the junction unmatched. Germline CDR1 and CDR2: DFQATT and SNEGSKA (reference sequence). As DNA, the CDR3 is TGCAGTGCTAAGGAAAACACAGGGGTGACTGAAGCTTTCTTT. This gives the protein CSAKENTGVTEAFF.